What follows are 26 T cell receptor beta chains derived from one specimen sequenced in a study of shared clonotypes between healthy human individuals. The repertoire was sequenced with immunoSEQ multiplex PCR; TCRdb's copy has only in-frame clones and lacks some. The sample records over 850,000 clones, about 84% being singletons. The specimen was memory CD4+ T cells from PBMCs. Subset: CD45RA-negative fraction. Source of these receptors: a man aged 18 to 30 in good health. Some clones in this sample may be carry-over from other donors' samples.

V gene TRBV2 combines with J gene TRBJ1-1; perhaps TRBD1 as D (6 bases). V was trimmed by 4 bases and J by 4 bases, leaving 10 bases between them. This CDR3 spans 13 amino acids. Germline CDR1 and CDR2: SNHLY and FYNNEI. CDR3 nucleotide sequence: TGTGCCAGCAGTGCAGGGGAGGGCACTGAAGCTTTCTTT. Protein product: CASSAGEGTEAFF.

J is TRBJ2-3 and V is TRBV9, with 7 bases fitting TRBD2. The CDR3 runs to 15 residues. In germline, CDR1 is SGDLS, CDR2 YYNGEE. The ends lost 0 bases at V and 8 bases at J; junction bases unmatched: 9. CDR3 in amino acids: CASSVAGVTGGTQYF. The CDR3 DNA sequence: TGTGCCAGCAGCGTAGCTGGGGTAACGGGGGGTACGCAGTATTTT.

This clone was detected a few times. The rearrangement uses TRBV27 and TRBJ2-7, with 7 bases aligning to TRBD2. Germline-derived CDR1 and CDR2 are MNHEY and SMNVEV (reference sequence). This CDR3 has 13 residues. V shed 5 bases, J shed 1 base, and the junction held 2 bases outside the gene matches. CDR3 sequence (DNA): TGTGCCAGCAGTCTAGCGGTATCCTACGAGCAGTACTTC. Translating gives CASSLAVSYEQYF.

The chain carries TRBV7-2 and TRBJ1-5; 10 nucleotides align to TRBD1. The CDR3 covers 14 residues. Trimming cost V 5 bases and J 7 bases; bases outside gene matches: 5. Germline V gene lookup returns CDR1 SGHTA and CDR2 FQGNSA. The CDR3 sequence is CASSPRQGAQPQHF. The CDR3 DNA follows: TGTGCCAGCAGCCCCCGACAGGGGGCCCAGCCCCAGCATTTT.

The genes are TRBV28 and TRBJ1-4, with a weak D call TRBD1 (5 bases). Deletions cut 7 bases from V and 7 bases from J, with 22 bases between. Germline V CDR1 and CDR2: MDHEN, SYDVKM. The CDR3 runs 16 residues. The chain's CDR3 is CASTAPPGGEGEKLFF. In DNA form, the CDR3 reads TGTGCCAGCACAGCCCCCCCGGGGGGGGAGGGTGAAAAACTGTTTTTT.

This chain connects TRBV6-1 to TRBJ1-3, with no clear D. This CDR3 comprises 12 residues. Germline V gene data show CDR1 as MNHNS and CDR2 as SASEGT. V was clipped by 6 bases and J by 4 bases, with 7 bases between them. The CDR3 spells CASRATGNTIYF. The CDR3 DNA reads as TGTGCCAGCAGGGCCACAGGAAACACCATATATTTT.

The genes are TRBV5-4 and TRBJ1-1; D ambiguous. CDR3 length: 14 residues. V lost 0 bases, J lost 2 bases, and 8 bases lay in between. Germline values: CDR1 SGHNT, CDR2 YYREEE (reference sequence). CDR3 in amino acids: CASSLVGPNTEAFF. CDR3 nucleotide sequence: TGTGCCAGCAGCTTGGTAGGCCCCAACACTGAAGCTTTCTTT.

The rearrangement links TRBV7-8 to TRBJ2-5; 10 bases match TRBD1. V shed 4 bases, J shed 2 bases, and the junction held 4 bases outside the gene matches. From germline, CDR1 is SGHVS and CDR2 FQNEAQ. The CDR3 runs 15 residues. The CDR3 is CASSSRQGAQETQYF. Here the CDR3 DNA reads TGTGCCAGCAGCTCCCGACAGGGGGCTCAAGAGACCCAGTACTTC.

The chain joins TRBV19 to TRBJ2-5; 7 bases fit TRBD1. V lost 5 bases, J lost 3 bases, and 6 bases stayed unmatched. Germline assignment: CDR1 LNHDA and CDR2 SQIVND (reference sequence). There are 14 residues in the CDR3. The CDR3 loop reads CASSPTGAEETQYF. The CDR3 nucleotides read TGTGCCAGTAGTCCCACAGGGGCCGAAGAGACCCAGTACTTC. The variable domain in full, with the rest retrieved from reference TRBV19 and TRBJ2-5, is DGGITQSPKYLFRKEGQNVTLSCEQNLNHDAMYWYRQDPGQGLRLIYYSQIVNDFQKGDIAEGYSVSREKKESFPLTVTSAQKNPTAFYLCASSPTGAEETQYFGPGTRLLVL.

This clone was counted at least ten times. The CDR3 DNA reads TGTGCCAGCAGCCTACAGGGCAGAGGGGAAAAACTGTTTTTT. It codes for CASSLQGRGEKLFF. The chain has TRBV7-9 and TRBJ1-4; possible D gene TRBD1, 6 bases. Trimming shortened V by 5 bases and J by 8 bases, and 15 bases separated the two germline ends. The CDR3 runs to 14 residues. CDR1 and CDR2 from the germline V gene are SEHNR and FQNEAQ (reference sequence).

About this clone itself: Since a far larger clone is one base different, this is likely a read error. This specimen includes other DNA sequences encoding the same CDR3. The V gene is TRBV7-3, the J gene TRBJ2-1; no definite D call. In germline, CDR1 is SGHTA, CDR2 FQGTGA. Between the trimmed V and J ends, which lost 2 bases and 0 bases, there was a span of 2 bases. This CDR3 region has 13 residues. CDR3 sequence (DNA): TGTGCCAGCAGCTTAGGCTCCTACAATGAGCAGTTCTTC. Residues: CASSLGSYNEQFF.

The chain carries TRBV7-2 and TRBJ2-7; 7 bases line up with TRBD1. CDR3 size: 15 residues. The trim removed 5 bases at V and 0 bases at J, leaving 7 bases unmatched. The germline V gene encodes CDR1 SGHTA and CDR2 FQGNSA. The DNA of the CDR3 is TGTGCCAGCAGCCTTGGACAGGCTTTCTCCTACGAGCAGTACTTC. It translates to CASSLGQAFSYEQYF.

The V call is TRBV6-6, the J call TRBJ2-7; D gene uncertain. V lost 2 bases and J 1 base, leaving 9 bases between the germline ends. The length of the CDR3 is 14 residues. Germline-derived CDR1 and CDR2 are MNHNY and SVGAGI (reference sequence). The CDR3 bases are TGTGCCAGCAGTTACCCTAGTGGGTCCTACGAGCAGTACTTC. This sequence encodes CASSYPSGSYEQYF.

The chain combines TRBV6-6 with TRBJ1-1; no reliable D call. The CDR3 runs 15 residues. Germline CDR1 is MNHNY and CDR2 is SVGAGI (reference sequence). Trimming took off 0 bases at V and 3 bases at J, with 11 bases between the two ends. CDR3 coding DNA: TGTGCCAGCAGTTACTCCGGCGACGGGGACACTGAAGCTTTCTTT. Residues: CASSYSGDGDTEAFF.

V and J are TRBV6-5 and TRBJ1-5, with a tentative D call TRBD1 (5 bases). V was cut by 0 bases and J by 5 bases, with 11 bases left in between. The CDR3 runs to 15 residues. Germline V gene lookup returns CDR1 MNHEY and CDR2 SVGAGI. CDR3 sequence: CASSYSRGPDQPQHF. The CDR3 DNA follows: TGTGCCAGCAGTTACTCGCGGGGCCCTGATCAGCCCCAGCATTTT.

The chain carries TRBV18 and TRBJ2-7; TRBD2 aligns across 7 bases. With 6 bases clipped from V and 2 bases from J, the junction kept 7 bases outside the gene matches. Germline V gene lookup returns CDR1 KGHSH and CDR2 LQKENI. The CDR3 is 14 amino acids. This chain's CDR3 is CASSPGLVAYEQYF. CDR3 bases: TGTGCCAGCTCGCCCGGACTAGTTGCCTACGAGCAGTACTTC.

The J gene is TRBJ2-1, the V gene TRBV7-3, with D possibly matching TRBD2 (5 bases). V was shortened by 3 bases and J by 1 base, with 10 bases between the two germline ends. Looked up from germline, CDR1 is SGHTA and CDR2 is FQGTGA. This CDR3 has 15 amino acids. For the CDR3, the DNA is TGTGCCAGCAGCTTCGGACTGCCGTCCTACAATGAGCAGTTCTTC. The encoded protein is CASSFGLPSYNEQFF.

The chain carries TRBV10-3 and TRBJ2-3; D is uncertain. The V end was cut by 0 bases, the J end by 14 bases, with 12 bases between. This CDR3 spans 12 amino acids. The V gene's germline CDR1 is ENHRY and CDR2 SYGVKD. The CDR3 DNA is TGTGCCATCAGTGAGTCGCAGCGTCCCCCGTATTTT. It yields the protein CAISESQRPPYF.

The genes are TRBV28 and TRBJ2-7, with D hard to call. Germline assignment: CDR1 MDHEN and CDR2 SYDVKM. Trimming took 7 bases from V and 3 from J, leaving 19 bases between them. This CDR3 has 15 amino acids. As DNA, the CDR3 is TGTGCCAGCAACAACGTAGCCCTCCTAAGCTACGAGCAGTACTTC. Amino acids: CASNNVALLSYEQYF.

This chain connects TRBV28 to TRBJ2-3; D unresolved. Germline lookup yields CDR1 MDHEN and CDR2 SYDVKM. This CDR3 is 13 amino acids long. The V end was cut by 7 bases, the J end by 2 bases, with 10 bases between. The CDR3 reads CASNPLNTDTQYF. DNA for the CDR3: TGTGCCAGCAACCCGCTTAACACAGATACGCAGTATTTT.

The gene calls are TRBV5-8 and TRBJ2-5; 7 nucleotides match TRBD1. Germline CDR1 is SGHTS and CDR2 is YDEGEE. Trimming cost V 0 bases and J 3 bases; bases outside gene matches: 5. This CDR3 has 15 residues. CDR3 in DNA: TGTGCCAGCAGCTTGGCACAGGGGAGAAAAGAGACCCAGTACTTC. It translates to CASSLAQGRKETQYF.

This clone was seen a few times. The chain is built from TRBV5-1 and TRBJ2-5, with D possibly TRBD1 on 6 matching bases. Trimming took 2 bases from V and 2 from J, leaving 13 bases between them. This CDR3 has 15 residues. Germline V gene lookup returns CDR1 SGHRS and CDR2 YFSETQ. CDR3 in DNA: TGCGCCAGCAGCTTAGGACAGCCCATACAAGAGACCCAGTACTTC. This codes for CASSLGQPIQETQYF.

This chain uses TRBV7-9 with TRBJ1-3; D is possibly TRBD1 (6 bases). Trimming left V 4 bases short and J 8 bases short, with 15 bases between. The CDR3 consists of 14 residues. From germline, CDR1 is SEHNR and CDR2 FQNEAQ (reference sequence). CDR3 amino acids: CASSSPGAAYTIYF. CDR3 sequence (DNA): TGTGCCAGCAGCTCGCCGGGGGCCGCATACACCATATATTTT.

V usage is TRBV5-4 and J usage is TRBJ2-7; 9 positions match TRBD1. The junction had 3 bases not matched to a gene; V was cut back by 4 bases and J by 1 base. In germline, CDR1 is SGHNT, CDR2 YYREEE (reference sequence). The CDR3 runs to 14 residues. The CDR3 loop is CASSPGTGSYEQYF. Written as DNA, the CDR3 is TGTGCCAGCAGCCCCGGGACAGGGTCCTACGAGCAGTACTTC.

The gene calls are TRBV28 and TRBJ1-3; no definite D call. Germline V gene sequence: CDR1 MDHEN, CDR2 SYDVKM. The CDR3 runs 14 residues. V gave up 3 bases and J gave up 0 bases, with 6 bases separating them. The DNA of the CDR3 is TGTGCCAGCAGTTTTGGGAGCTCTGGAAACACCATATATTTT. Its translation is CASSFGSSGNTIYF.

Here the CDR3 reads CASSKLDGYTF. The DNA for the CDR3 is TGTGCCAGTAGTAAGTTGGACGGCTACACCTTC. The chain couples TRBV19 to TRBJ1-2, with D hard to call. This CDR3 has 11 amino acids. Germline CDR1 LNHDA, CDR2 SQIVND (reference sequence). Trimming pared 4 bases from V and 8 bases from J, leaving 8 bases between.